The next 8 T cell receptor beta chains were all read from a single sample in a study of blood T cell repertoires in COVID-19. TCRdb keeps only in-frame clones here, not all; method: immunoSEQ multiplex PCR. The sample yields 150,000 or so clones, over 75% seen once. Sequenced input: peripheral blood. The source is a human donor in a cohort sampled during active COVID-19.

This chain joins TRBV7-9 and TRBJ2-1; the match to TRBD2 covers 12 bases. V lost 4 bases, J lost 6 bases, and 4 bases stayed unmatched. Germline V gives CDR1 SEHNR, CDR2 FQNEAQ (reference sequence). The CDR3 runs to 15 residues. CDR3 sequence (DNA): TGTGCCAGCAGCTCCCGGACTAGCGGGATCAATGAGCAGTTCTTC. It encodes CASSSRTSGINEQFF. The full variable domain, its missing parts supplied by reference TRBV7-9 and TRBJ2-1, is DTGVSQNPRHKITKRGQNVTFRCDPISEHNRLYWYRQTLGQGPEFLTYFQNEAQLEKSRLLSDRFSAERPKGSFSTLEIQRTEQGDSAMYLCASSSRTSGINEQFFGPGTRLTVL.

This clone was detected once. This sequence joins TRBV29-1 and TRBJ2-7; weak D call: TRBD2 (6 bases). The V gene lost 6 bases and the J gene lost 0 bases, with 12 bases spanning the gap. The CDR3 contains 13 residues. The V gene's germline CDR1 is SQVTM and CDR2 ANQGSEA. The chain's CDR3 is CSVEGRFSYEQYF. The CDR3 bases are TGCAGCGTGGAGGGACGCTTCTCCTACGAGCAGTACTTC.

This clone was picked up a small number of times. This chain links TRBV9 with TRBJ1-5; no firm D call. The CDR3 runs 12 residues. The V end lost 3 bases, the J end lost 4 bases, and 5 bases lay between the germline ends. Germline lookup yields CDR1 SGDLS and CDR2 YYNGEE. The CDR3 sequence is CASSALNQPQHF. In DNA form, the CDR3 reads TGTGCCAGCAGCGCGCTAAATCAGCCCCAGCATTTT.

The CDR3 is CASSALAGPFQNTGELFF. The CDR3 nucleotides are TGTGCCAGTTCGGCTCTAGCGGGACCATTTCAGAACACCGGGGAGCTGTTTTTT. V gene TRBV3-1 (or the pseudogene TRBV3-2) combines with J gene TRBJ2-2; 9 nucleotides line up with TRBD2. The germline CDR1 and CDR2 sequences are LGHDT and YNNKEL (reference sequence). The junction had 15 bases not matched to a gene; V was cut back by 9 bases and J by 1 base. The CDR3 contains 18 residues.

This clone showed up just once. The CDR3 coding sequence is TGCGCCAGCAGCTTACTACAGGGAAACACAGATACGCAGTATTTT. Translated, it gives CASSLLQGNTDTQYF. V and J are TRBV5-1 and TRBJ2-3; a weak D match, TRBD1 (6 bases). V lost 2 bases, J lost 2 bases, and 12 bases lay in between. Germline-derived CDR1 and CDR2 are SGHRS and YFSETQ. There are 15 residues in the CDR3.

The chain is built from TRBV19 and TRBJ2-7; TRBD1 matches at 8 bases. V lost 6 bases and J lost 2; bases outside the gene matches: 6. The V gene's germline CDR1 is LNHDA and CDR2 SQIVND (reference sequence). The CDR3 length is 14 residues. CDR3 region: CASSPQGEPYEQYF. The CDR3 DNA is TGTGCCAGTAGCCCACAGGGGGAGCCCTACGAGCAGTACTTC.

This chain uses TRBV5-6 with TRBJ2-5, with D possibly TRBD2 on 5 matching bases. CDR1 is SGHDT, CDR2 YYEEEE, per germline. Trimming cost V 4 bases and J 0 bases, with 22 bases left between them. The CDR3 spans 18 residues. CDR3 nucleotide sequence: TGTGCCAGCAGCCACCCACTTCCGTTCCGGGGAAACCAAGAGACCCAGTACTTC. Translated, it gives CASSHPLPFRGNQETQYF. The whole variable domain, remainder taken from reference TRBV5-6 and TRBJ2-5, is DAGVTQSPTHLIKTRGQQVTLRCSPKSGHDTVSWYQQALGQGPQFIFQYYEEEERQRGNFPDRFSGHQFPNYSSELNVNALLLGDSALYLCASSHPLPFRGNQETQYFGPGTRLLVL.

The chain uses TRBV7-2 and TRBJ1-5; TRBD1 agrees at 12 bases. Trimming removed 5 bases from V and 7 bases from J; junction bases left unmatched: 6. CDR1 is SGHTA, CDR2 FQGNSA, per germline. CDR3 size: 15 residues. CDR3 sequence: CASSQVGTGGQPQHF. For the CDR3, the DNA is TGTGCCAGCAGCCAAGTGGGGACAGGGGGCCAGCCCCAGCATTTT.